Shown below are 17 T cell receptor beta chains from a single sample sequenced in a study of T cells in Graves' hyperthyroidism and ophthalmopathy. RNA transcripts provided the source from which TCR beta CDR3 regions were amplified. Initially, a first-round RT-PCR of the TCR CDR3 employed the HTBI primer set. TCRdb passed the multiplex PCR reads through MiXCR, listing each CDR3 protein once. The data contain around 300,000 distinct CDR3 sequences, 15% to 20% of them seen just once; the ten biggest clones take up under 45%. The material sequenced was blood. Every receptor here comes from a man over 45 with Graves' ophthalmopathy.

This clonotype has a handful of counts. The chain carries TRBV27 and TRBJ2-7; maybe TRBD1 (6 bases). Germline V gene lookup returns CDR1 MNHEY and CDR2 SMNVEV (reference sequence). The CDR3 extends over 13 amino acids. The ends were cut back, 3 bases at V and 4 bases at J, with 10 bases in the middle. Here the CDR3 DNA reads TGTGCCAGCAGTTTCGGACAGCGTTACGAGCAGTACTTC. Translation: CASSFGQRYEQYF.

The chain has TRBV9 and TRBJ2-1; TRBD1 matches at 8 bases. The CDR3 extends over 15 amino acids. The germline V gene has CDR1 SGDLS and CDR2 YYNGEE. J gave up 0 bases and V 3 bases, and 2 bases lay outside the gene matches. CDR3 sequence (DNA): TGTGCCAGCAGCGCCGGGACAGGCTCCTACAATGAGCAGTTCTTC. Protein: CASSAGTGSYNEQFF.

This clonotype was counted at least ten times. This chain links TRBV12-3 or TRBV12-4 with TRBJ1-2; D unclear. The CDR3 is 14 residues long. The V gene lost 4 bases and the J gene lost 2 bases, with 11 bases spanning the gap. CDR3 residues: CASSSPGDNYGYTF. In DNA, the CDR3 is TGTGCCAGCAGTTCCCCAGGAGACAACTATGGCTACACCTTC.

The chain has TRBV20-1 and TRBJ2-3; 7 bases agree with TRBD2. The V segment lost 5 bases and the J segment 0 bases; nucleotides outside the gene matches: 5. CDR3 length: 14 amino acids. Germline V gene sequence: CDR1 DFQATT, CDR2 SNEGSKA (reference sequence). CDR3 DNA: TGCAGTGCTCCTCTAGCGGCTAGCACAGATACGCAGTATTTT. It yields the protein CSAPLAASTDTQYF.

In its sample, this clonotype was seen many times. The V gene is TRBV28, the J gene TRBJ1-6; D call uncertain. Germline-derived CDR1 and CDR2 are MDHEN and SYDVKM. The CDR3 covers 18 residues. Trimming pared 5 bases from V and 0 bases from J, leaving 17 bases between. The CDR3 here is CASSTPRLRSSYNSPLHF. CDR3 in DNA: TGTGCCAGCAGTACCCCCAGACTTAGGAGCTCCTATAATTCACCCCTCCACTTT.

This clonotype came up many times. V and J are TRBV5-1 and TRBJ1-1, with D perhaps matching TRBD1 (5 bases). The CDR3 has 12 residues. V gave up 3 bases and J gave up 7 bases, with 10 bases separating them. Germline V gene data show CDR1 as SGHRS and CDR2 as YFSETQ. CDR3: CASSYQGVEAFF. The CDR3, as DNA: TGCGCCAGCAGCTACCAGGGAGTTGAAGCTTTCTTT.

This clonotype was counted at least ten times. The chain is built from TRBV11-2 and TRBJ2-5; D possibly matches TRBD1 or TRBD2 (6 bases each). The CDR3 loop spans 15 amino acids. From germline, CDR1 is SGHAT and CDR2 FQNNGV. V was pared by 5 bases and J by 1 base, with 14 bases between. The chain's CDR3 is CASSRSGGGQETQYF. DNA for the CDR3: TGTGCCAGCAGCCGTTCAGGAGGGGGCCAAGAGACCCAGTACTTC.

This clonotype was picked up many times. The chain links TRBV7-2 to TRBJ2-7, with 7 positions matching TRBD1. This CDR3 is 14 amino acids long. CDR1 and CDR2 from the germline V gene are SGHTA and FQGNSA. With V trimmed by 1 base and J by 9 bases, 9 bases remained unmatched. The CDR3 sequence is CASSLVGTDRRQYF. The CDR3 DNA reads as TGTGCCAGCAGCTTAGTAGGGACAGATAGAAGGCAGTACTTC. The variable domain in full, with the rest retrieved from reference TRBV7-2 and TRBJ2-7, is GAGVSQSPSNKVTEKGKDVELRCDPISGHTALYWYRQSLGQGLEFLIYFQGNSAPDKSGLPSDRFSAERTGGSVSTLTIQRTQQEDSAVYLCASSLVGTDRRQYFGPGTRLTVT.

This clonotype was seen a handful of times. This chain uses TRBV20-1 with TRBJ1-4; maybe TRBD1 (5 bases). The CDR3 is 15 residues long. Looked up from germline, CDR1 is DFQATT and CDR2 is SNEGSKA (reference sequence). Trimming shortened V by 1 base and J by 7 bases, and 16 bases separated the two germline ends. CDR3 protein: CSARGEQERLEKLFF. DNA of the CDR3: TGCAGTGCTAGAGGGGAACAGGAAAGACTTGAAAAACTGTTTTTT.

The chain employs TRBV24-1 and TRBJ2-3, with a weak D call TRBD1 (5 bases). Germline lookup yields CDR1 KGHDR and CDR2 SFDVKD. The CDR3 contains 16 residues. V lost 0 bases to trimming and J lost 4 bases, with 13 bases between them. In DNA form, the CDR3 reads TGTGCCACCAGTGATTTGTCAGGGCACCACCCAGATACGCAGTATTTT. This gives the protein CATSDLSGHHPDTQYF.

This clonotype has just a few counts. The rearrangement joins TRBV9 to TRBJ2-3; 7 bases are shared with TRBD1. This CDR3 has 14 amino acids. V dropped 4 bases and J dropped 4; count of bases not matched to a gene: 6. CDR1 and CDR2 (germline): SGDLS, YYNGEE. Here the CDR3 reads CASSPQGNADTQYF. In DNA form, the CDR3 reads TGTGCCAGCAGCCCACAGGGGAACGCAGATACGCAGTATTTT.

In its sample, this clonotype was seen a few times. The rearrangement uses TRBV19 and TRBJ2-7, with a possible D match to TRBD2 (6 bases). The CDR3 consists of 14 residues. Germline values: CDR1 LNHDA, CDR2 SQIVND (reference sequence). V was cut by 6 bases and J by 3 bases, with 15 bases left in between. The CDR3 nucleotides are TGTGCCAGTAGGGCGGGACCCGTGGGCTACGAGCAGTACTTC. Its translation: CASRAGPVGYEQYF.

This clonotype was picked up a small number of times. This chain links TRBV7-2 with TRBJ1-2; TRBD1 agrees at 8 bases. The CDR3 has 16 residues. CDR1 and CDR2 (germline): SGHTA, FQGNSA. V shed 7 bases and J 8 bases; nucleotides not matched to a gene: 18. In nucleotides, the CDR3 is TGTGCCAGCACCCTGGACAGGGCCAGACCTTCGCGGGGCTACACCTTC. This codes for CASTLDRARPSRGYTF.

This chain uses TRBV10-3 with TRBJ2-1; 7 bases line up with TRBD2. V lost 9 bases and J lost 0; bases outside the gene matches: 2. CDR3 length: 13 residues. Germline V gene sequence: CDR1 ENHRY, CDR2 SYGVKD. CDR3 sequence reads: CAILASSYNEQFF. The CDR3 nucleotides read TGTGCCATACTAGCGAGCTCCTACAATGAGCAGTTCTTC.

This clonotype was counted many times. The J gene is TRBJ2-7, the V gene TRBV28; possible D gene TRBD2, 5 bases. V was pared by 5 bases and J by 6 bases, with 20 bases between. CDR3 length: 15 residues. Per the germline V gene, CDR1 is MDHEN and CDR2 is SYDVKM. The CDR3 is CASSARAAAASEQYF. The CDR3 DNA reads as TGTGCCAGCAGTGCTAGGGCGGCAGCGGCTTCCGAGCAGTACTTC.

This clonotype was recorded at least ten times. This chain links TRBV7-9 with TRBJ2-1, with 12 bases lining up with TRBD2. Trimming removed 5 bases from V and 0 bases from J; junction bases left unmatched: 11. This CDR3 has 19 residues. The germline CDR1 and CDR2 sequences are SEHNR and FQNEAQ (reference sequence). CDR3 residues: CASSKEWLAGGSSYNEQFF. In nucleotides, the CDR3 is TGTGCCAGCAGCAAAGAATGGCTAGCGGGAGGGTCCTCCTACAATGAGCAGTTCTTC. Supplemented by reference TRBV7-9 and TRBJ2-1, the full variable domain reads DTGVSQNPRHKITKRGQNVTFRCDPISEHNRLYWYRQTLGQGPEFLTYFQNEAQLEKSRLLSDRFSAERPKGSFSTLEIQRTEQGDSAMYLCASSKEWLAGGSSYNEQFFGPGTRLTVL.

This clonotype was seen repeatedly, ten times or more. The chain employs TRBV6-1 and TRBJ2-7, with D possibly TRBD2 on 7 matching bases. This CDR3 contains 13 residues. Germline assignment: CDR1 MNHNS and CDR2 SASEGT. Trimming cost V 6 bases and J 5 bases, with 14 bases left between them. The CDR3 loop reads CASRYREGNEQYF. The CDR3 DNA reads TGTGCCAGCAGGTACAGGGAGGGTAACGAGCAGTACTTC.